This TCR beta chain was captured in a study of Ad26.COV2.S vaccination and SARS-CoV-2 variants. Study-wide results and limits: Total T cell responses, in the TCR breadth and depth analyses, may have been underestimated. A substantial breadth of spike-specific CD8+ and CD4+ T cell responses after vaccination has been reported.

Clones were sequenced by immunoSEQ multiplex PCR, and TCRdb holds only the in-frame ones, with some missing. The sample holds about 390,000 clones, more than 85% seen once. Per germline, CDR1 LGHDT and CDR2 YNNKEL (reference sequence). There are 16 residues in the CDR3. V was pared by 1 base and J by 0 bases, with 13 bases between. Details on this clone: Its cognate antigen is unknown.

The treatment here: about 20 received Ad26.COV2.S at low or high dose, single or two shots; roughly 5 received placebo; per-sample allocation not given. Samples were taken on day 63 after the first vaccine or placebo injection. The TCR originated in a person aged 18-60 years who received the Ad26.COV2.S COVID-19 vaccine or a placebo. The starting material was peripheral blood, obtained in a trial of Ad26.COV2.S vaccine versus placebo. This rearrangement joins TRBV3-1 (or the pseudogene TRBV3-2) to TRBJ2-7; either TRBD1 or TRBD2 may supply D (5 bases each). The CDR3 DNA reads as TGTGCCAGCAGCCAAGGGGACCGAGTACGCTCCTACGAGCAGTACTTC. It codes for CASSQGDRVRSYEQYF.